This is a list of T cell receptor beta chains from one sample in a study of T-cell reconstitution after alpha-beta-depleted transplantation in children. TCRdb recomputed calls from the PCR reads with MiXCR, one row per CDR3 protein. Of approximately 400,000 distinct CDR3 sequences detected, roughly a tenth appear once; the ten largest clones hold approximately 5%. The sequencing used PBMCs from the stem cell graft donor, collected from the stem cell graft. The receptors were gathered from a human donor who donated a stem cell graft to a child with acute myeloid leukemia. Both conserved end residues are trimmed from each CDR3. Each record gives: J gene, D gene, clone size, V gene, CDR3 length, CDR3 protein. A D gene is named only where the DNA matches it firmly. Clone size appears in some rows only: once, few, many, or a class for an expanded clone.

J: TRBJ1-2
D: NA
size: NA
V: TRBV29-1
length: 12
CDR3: SVDEQGLSYGYT

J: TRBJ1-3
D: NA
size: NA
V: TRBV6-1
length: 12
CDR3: ASSRTISGNTIY

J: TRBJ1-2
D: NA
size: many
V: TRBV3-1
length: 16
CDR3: ASSQVNAIRARGYGYT

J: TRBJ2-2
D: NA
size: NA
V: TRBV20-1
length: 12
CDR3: SASVGLRTGELF

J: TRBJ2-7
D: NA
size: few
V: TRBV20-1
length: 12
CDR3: SARGPGGRYEQY

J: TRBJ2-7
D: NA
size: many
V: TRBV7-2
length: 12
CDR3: ASSPRSPTYEQY

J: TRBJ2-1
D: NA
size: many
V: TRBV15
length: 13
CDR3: ATSTGTEAYNEQF

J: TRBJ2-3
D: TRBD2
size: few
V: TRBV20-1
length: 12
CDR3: SANSGEATDTQY

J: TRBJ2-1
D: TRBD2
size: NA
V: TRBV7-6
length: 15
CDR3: ASSTSGLAGEYNEQF

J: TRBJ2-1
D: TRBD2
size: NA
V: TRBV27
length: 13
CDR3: ASSLVTSGYNEQF

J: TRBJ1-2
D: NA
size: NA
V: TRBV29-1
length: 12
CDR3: SVEDHQGNYGYT

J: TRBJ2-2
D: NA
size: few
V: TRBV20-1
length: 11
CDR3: SARYNDFGELF

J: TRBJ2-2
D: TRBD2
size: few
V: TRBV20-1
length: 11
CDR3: SALGGGTGELF

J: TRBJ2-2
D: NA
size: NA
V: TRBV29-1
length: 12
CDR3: SVESGVNTGELF

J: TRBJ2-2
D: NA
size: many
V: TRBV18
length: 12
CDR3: ASSSRGDTGELF

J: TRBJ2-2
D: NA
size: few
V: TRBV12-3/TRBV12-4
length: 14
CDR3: ASSPSTGLGGGELF

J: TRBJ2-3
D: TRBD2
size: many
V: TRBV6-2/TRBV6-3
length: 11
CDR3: ASRLAGGDTQY

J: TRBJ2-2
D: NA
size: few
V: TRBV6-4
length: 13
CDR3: ASSDSSANTGELF

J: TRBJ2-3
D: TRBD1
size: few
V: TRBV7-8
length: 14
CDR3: ASSIGPGQHTDTQY

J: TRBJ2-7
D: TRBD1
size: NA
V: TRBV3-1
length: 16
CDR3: ASSQDLGLGTGTYEQY

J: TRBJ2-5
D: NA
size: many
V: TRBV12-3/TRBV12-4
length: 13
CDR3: ASSLATGHQETQY

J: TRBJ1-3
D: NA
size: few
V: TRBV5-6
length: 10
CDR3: ASSGRGNTIY

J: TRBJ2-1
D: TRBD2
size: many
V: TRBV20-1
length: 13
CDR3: SARTLAGPYNEQF

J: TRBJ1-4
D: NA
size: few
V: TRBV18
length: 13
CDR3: ASSPPSFSNEKLF

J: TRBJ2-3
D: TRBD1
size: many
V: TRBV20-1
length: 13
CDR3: SAVPDRVSTDTQY

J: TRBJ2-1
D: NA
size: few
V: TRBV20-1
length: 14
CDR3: SARDLRAAWYNEQF

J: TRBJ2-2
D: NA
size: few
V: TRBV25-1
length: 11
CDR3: ASSARPLGELF

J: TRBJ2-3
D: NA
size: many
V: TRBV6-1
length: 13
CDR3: AAGEEGAATDTQY

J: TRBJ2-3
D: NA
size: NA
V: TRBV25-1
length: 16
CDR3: ASSDRASSSTGTDTQY

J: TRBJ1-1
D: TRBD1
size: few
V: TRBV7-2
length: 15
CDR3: ASSLRQGAEMNTEAF

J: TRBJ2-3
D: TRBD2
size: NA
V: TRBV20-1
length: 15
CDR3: SARNQFSGRSTDTQY

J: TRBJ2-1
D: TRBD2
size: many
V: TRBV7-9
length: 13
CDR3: ASSLEGLAGVEQF

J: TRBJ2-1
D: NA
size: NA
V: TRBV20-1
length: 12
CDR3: SARSRWVYNEQF

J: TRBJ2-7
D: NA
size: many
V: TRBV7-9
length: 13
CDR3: ASIKERALLGEQY

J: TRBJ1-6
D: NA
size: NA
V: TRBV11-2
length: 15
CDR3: ASSLVVGSSYNSPLH

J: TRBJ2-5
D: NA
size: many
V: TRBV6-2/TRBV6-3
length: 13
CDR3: ASSYPTVYQETQY

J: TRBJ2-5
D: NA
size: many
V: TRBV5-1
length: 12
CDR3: ASSFGGLGETQY

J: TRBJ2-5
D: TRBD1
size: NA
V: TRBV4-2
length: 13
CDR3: ASSQETGVGETQY

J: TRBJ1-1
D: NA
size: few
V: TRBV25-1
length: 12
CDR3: ASSEDMYYTEAF

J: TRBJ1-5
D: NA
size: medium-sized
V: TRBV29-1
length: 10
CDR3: STSTQGQPQH

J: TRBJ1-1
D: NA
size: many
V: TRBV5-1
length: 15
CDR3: ASSLRGGLSPNTEAF

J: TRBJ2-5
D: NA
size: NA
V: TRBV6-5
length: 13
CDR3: ASSPLQGVEETQY

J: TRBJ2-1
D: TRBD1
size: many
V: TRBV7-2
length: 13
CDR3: ASSLGTGGWDEQF

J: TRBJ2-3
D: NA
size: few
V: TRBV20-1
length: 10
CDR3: STKPTGDTQY

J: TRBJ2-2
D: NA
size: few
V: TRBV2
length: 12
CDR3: ASSRGARTGELF

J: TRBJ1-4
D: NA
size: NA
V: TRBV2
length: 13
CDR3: ASHGRRTRDEKLF

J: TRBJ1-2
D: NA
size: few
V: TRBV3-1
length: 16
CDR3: ASSQAGTEAGFDYGYT

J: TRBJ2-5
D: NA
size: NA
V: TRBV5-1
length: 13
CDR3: ASSLGSDRQETQY

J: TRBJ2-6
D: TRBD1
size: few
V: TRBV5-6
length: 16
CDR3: ASSFGTGRYSGANVLT

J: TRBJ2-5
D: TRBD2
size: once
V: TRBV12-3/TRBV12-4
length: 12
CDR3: ASSIGGAQETQY

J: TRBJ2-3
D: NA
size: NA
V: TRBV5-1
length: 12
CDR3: ASSLVTNTDTQY

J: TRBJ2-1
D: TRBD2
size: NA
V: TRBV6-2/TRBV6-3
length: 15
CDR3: ASRPGLAGGLRDEQF

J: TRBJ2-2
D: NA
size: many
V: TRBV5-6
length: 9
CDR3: ASSLNGELF